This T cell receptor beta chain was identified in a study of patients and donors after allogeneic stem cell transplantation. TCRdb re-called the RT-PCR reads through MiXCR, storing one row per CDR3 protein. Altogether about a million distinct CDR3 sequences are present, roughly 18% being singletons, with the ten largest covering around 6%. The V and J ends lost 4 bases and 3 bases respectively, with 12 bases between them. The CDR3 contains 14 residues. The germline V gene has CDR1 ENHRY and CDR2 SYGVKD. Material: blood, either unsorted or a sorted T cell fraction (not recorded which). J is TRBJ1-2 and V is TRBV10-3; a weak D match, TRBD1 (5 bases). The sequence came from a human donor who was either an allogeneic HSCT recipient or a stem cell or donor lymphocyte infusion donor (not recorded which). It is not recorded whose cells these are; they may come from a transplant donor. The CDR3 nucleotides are TGTGCCATCAGTGTTGGCAGGGTCGACTATGGCTACACCTTC. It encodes CAISVGRVDYGYTF.